The 11 T cell receptor beta chains reported below all come from one sample, sequenced in a study of identical twins. TCRdb recomputed calls from the 5' RACE reads with MiXCR, one row per CDR3 protein. In the table there are about 890,000 distinct CDR3 sequences, around 12% of which are singletons. These data are also associated with another study on yellow fever vaccine responses in identical twins.

Sequenced sample: PBMCs. The receptors originated from a woman aged 18-30 years in good health.

V usage is TRBV24-1 and J usage is TRBJ2-3; D is ambiguous. V lost 7 bases and J lost 6, with 13 bases in between. The CDR3 has 13 amino acids. Looked up from germline, CDR1 is KGHDR and CDR2 is SFDVKD. The DNA for the CDR3 is TGTGCCACCAGCCTCCCCCTTCTGGATACGCAGTATTTT. Amino acids: CATSLPLLDTQYF.

Only a few counts were recorded for this clonotype. This chain connects TRBV7-9 to TRBJ2-1; TRBD2 agrees at 9 bases. The CDR3 totals 15 residues. Per germline, CDR1 SEHNR and CDR2 FQNEAQ (reference sequence). Trimming removed 6 bases from V and 7 bases from J; junction bases left unmatched: 10. The CDR3 is CASSFSGRWGNEQFF. CDR3 DNA: TGTGCCAGCAGTTTTAGCGGGAGATGGGGAAATGAGCAGTTCTTC.

This clonotype has a handful of counts. The V call is TRBV5-8, the J call TRBJ2-3; the match to TRBD1 covers 9 bases. There are 17 residues in the CDR3. Per the germline V gene, CDR1 is SGHTS and CDR2 is YDEGEE. V was pared by 1 base and J by 4 bases, with 10 bases of the junction left unmatched. CDR3 region: CASSLTLQGARADTQYF. The CDR3 nucleotides read TGTGCCAGCAGCTTGACCCTACAGGGGGCTCGCGCAGATACGCAGTATTTT.

The rearrangement joins TRBV7-8 to TRBJ2-1; 13 bases line up with TRBD2. The length of the CDR3 is 16 residues. The trim removed 5 bases at V and 8 bases at J, leaving 9 bases unmatched. CDR1 and CDR2 from the germline V gene are SGHVS and FQNEAQ. The CDR3 loop is CASSQRLAGGGDEQFF. The CDR3 DNA follows: TGTGCCAGCAGCCAAAGACTAGCGGGGGGCGGCGATGAGCAGTTCTTC.

This clonotype showed up many times. The chain has TRBV12-3 or TRBV12-4 and TRBJ2-1; 15 positions agree with TRBD2. V shed 4 bases, J shed 7 bases, and the junction held 5 bases outside the gene matches. The CDR3 has 16 amino acids. The CDR3 spells CASSWTSGGARNEQFF. In DNA, the CDR3 is TGTGCCAGCAGTTGGACTAGCGGGGGGGCGCGGAATGAGCAGTTCTTC.

The chain combines TRBV5-1 with TRBJ2-2, with a tentative D call TRBD2 (6 bases). Germline V gives CDR1 SGHRS, CDR2 YFSETQ. This CDR3 has 15 amino acids. V lost 0 bases and J 3 bases, leaving 9 bases between the germline ends. In nucleotides, the CDR3 is TGCGCCAGCAGCTTGGTGTGGGGGGACACCGGGGAGCTGTTTTTT. Translating it yields CASSLVWGDTGELFF.

This clonotype was seen more than once but under ten times. The gene calls are TRBV5-1 and TRBJ1-2; 7 bases are a match to TRBD1. V dropped 4 bases and J dropped 10; count of bases not matched to a gene: 19. Germline-derived CDR1 and CDR2 are SGHRS and YFSETQ. The CDR3 length is 16 residues. The CDR3, as DNA: TGCGCCAGCAGCCCAAACCTTACAGGGGATCTAGTCCTCTACACCTTC. This sequence encodes CASSPNLTGDLVLYTF.

This clonotype was seen at least ten times. In DNA, the CDR3 is TGTGCCAGCAGTTCCGACGGCAACAATTCACCCCTCCACTTT. Amino acids: CASSSDGNNSPLHF. The rearrangement links TRBV12-3 or TRBV12-4 to TRBJ1-6; no clear D. V was shortened by 4 bases and J by 7 bases, with 11 bases between the two germline ends. This CDR3 contains 14 residues.

This clonotype was counted a few times. The CDR3 DNA sequence: TGTGCCAGCAGTGCCATAGCGGGAGTCGACGCCGGGGAGCTGTTTTTT. Amino acid sequence: CASSAIAGVDAGELFF. This sequence joins TRBV2 and TRBJ2-2; TRBD2 aligns across 9 bases. The germline CDR1 and CDR2 sequences are SNHLY and FYNNEI. The length of the CDR3 is 16 residues. The trim removed 4 bases at V and 6 bases at J, leaving 9 bases unmatched.

This clonotype was recorded many times. The V call is TRBV7-2, the J call TRBJ2-1, with D perhaps TRBD1 (5 bases). From germline, CDR1 is SGHTA and CDR2 FQGNSA. V was shortened by 2 bases and J by 8 bases, with 16 bases between the two germline ends. This CDR3 has 15 residues. The CDR3 region has the DNA TGTGCCAGCAGCTTATTAGGTAGGGGTGGGGATGAGCAGTTCTTC. This codes for CASSLLGRGGDEQFF.

The chain recombines TRBV28 with TRBJ2-3; 8 bases match TRBD1. V lost 4 bases and J lost 2; bases outside the gene matches: 14. The CDR3 is made up of 18 amino acids. Germline CDR1 and CDR2: MDHEN and SYDVKM. The CDR3 sequence: CASSSSRPGTGFTDTQYF. The CDR3 coding sequence is TGTGCCAGCAGTTCCTCACGGCCCGGGACAGGTTTCACAGATACGCAGTATTTT. The full variable domain, rest sourced from reference TRBV28 and TRBJ2-3, is DVKVTQSSRYLVKRTGEKVFLECVQDMDHENMFWYRQDPGLGLRLIYFSYDVKMKEKGDIPEGYSVSREKKERFSLILESASTNQTSMYLCASSSSRPGTGFTDTQYFGPGTRLTVL.